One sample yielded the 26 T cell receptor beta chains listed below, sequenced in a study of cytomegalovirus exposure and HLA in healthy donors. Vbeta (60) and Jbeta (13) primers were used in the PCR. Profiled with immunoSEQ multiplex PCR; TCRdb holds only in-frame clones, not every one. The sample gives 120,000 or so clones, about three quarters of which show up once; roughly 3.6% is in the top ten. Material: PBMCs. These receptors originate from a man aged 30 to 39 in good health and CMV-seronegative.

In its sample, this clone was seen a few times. CDR3 loop: CSVKTGGETQYF. In nucleotides, the CDR3 is TGCAGCGTCAAGACAGGGGGGGAGACCCAGTACTTC. The genes are TRBV29-1 and TRBJ2-5; 9 positions agree with TRBD1. CDR1 is SQVTM and CDR2 is ANQGSEA in the germline V gene. Trimming removed 6 bases from V and 5 bases from J; junction bases left unmatched: 4. CDR3 length: 12 residues.

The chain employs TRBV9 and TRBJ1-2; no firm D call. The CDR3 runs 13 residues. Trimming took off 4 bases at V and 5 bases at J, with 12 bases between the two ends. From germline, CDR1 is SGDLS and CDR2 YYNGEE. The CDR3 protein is CASSPRSSYGYTF. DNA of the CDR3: TGTGCCAGCAGCCCGCGAAGCTCGTATGGCTACACCTTC.

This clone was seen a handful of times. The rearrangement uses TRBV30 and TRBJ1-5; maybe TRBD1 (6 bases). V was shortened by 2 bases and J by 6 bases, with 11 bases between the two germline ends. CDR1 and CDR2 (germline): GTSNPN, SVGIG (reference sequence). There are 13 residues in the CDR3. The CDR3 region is CAWSNTGSQPQHF. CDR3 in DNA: TGTGCCTGGAGTAACACAGGGAGTCAGCCCCAGCATTTT.

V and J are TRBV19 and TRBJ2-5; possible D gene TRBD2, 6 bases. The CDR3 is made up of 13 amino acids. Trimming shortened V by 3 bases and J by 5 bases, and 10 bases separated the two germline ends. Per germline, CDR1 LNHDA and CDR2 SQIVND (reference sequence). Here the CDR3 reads CASSIGGRETQYF. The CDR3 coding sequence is TGTGCCAGTAGTATCGGGGGACGGGAGACCCAGTACTTC.

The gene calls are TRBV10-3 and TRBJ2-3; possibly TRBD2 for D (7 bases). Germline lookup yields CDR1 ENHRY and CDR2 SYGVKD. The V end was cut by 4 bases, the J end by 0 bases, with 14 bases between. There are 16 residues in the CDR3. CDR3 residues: CAISAPGGPSTDTQYF. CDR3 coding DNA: TGTGCCATCAGTGCCCCCGGGGGGCCAAGCACAGATACGCAGTATTTT.

DNA for the CDR3: TGTGCCACCGTCTCAGCAGGGGGCATAAAGACCCAGTACTTC. The encoded protein is CATVSAGGIKTQYF. The rearrangement links TRBV19 to TRBJ2-5; 8 nucleotides line up with TRBD1. V shed 10 bases, J shed 6 bases, and the junction held 13 bases outside the gene matches. The CDR3 runs 14 residues. CDR1 is LNHDA, CDR2 SQIVND, per germline (reference sequence). Looking up the rest from reference TRBV19 and TRBJ2-5 gives the full variable domain: DGGITQSPKYLFRKEGQNVTLSCEQNLNHDAMYWYRQDPGQGLRLIYYSQIVNDFQKGDIAEGYSVSREKKESFPLTVTSAQKNPTAFYLCATVSAGGIKTQYFGPGTRLLVL.

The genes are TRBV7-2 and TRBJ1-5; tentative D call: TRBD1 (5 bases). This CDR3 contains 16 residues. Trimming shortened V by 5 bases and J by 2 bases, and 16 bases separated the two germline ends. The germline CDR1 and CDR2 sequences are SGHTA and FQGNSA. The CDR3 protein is CASSLDSGVGNQPQHF. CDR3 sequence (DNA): TGTGCCAGCAGCCTTGACAGTGGGGTAGGCAATCAGCCCCAGCATTTT.

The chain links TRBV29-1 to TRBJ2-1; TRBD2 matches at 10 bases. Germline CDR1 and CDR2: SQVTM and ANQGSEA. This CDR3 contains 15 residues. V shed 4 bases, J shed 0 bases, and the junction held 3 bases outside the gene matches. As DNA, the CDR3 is TGCAGCGTTGGGACTAGCGGAGACTCCTACAATGAGCAGTTCTTC. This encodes CSVGTSGDSYNEQFF.

CDR3 amino acids: CASSLNRGSGETQYF. The CDR3 nucleotides read TGCGCCAGCAGCTTGAATCGTGGGTCGGGGGAGACCCAGTACTTC. This chain links TRBV5-1 with TRBJ2-5; TRBD2 might be the D (5 bases). Trimming took off 1 base at V and 5 bases at J, with 15 bases between the two ends. The CDR3 has 15 amino acids. The V gene's germline CDR1 is SGHRS and CDR2 YFSETQ.

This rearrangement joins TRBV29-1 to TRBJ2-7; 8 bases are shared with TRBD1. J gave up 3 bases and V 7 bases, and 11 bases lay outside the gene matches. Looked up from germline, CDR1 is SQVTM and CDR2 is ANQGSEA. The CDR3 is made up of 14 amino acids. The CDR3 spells CSATPGQVLYEQYF. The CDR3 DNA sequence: TGCAGCGCCACTCCGGGACAGGTCCTCTACGAGCAGTACTTC.

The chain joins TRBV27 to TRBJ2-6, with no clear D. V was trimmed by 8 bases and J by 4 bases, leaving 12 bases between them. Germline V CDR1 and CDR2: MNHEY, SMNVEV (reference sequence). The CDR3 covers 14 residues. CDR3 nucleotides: TGTGCCAGCGGGCTCGACGGCGGGGCCAACGTCCTGACTTTC. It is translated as CASGLDGGANVLTF.

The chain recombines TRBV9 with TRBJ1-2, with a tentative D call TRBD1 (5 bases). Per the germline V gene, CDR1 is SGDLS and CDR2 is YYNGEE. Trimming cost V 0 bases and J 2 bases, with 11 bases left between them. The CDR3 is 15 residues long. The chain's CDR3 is CASSVGGEANYGYTF. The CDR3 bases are TGTGCCAGCAGCGTAGGGGGCGAAGCCAACTATGGCTACACCTTC.

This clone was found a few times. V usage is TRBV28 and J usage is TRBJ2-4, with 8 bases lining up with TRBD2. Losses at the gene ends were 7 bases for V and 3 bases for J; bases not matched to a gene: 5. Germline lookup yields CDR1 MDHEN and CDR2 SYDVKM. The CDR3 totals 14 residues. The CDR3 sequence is CASNTGTSKNIQYF. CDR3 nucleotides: TGTGCCAGCAATACCGGGACTAGCAAAAACATTCAGTACTTC.

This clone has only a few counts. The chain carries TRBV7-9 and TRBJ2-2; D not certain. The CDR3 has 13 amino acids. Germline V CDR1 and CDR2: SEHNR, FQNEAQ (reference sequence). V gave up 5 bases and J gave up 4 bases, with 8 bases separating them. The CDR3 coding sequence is TGTGCCAGCAGCCCGACAACCACCGGGGAGCTGTTTTTT. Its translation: CASSPTTTGELFF.

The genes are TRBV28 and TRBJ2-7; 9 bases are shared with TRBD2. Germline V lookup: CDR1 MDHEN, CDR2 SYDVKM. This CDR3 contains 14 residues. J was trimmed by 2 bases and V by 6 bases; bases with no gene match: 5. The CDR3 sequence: CASRRASGTYEQYF. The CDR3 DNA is TGTGCCAGCAGGCGCGCTAGCGGGACCTACGAGCAGTACTTC.

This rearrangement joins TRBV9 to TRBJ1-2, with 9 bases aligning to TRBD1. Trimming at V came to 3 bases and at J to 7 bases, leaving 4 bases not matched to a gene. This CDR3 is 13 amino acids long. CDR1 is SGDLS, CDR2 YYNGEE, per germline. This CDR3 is CASSEGTGSGYTF. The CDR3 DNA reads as TGTGCCAGCAGCGAAGGGACAGGGAGTGGCTACACCTTC.

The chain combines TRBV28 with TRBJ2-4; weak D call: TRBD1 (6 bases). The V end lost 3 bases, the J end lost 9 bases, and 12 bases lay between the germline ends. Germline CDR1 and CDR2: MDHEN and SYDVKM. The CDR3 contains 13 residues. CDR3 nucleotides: TGTGCCAGCAGTTTGGAGCAGGGGAGCATTCAGTACTTC. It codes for CASSLEQGSIQYF.

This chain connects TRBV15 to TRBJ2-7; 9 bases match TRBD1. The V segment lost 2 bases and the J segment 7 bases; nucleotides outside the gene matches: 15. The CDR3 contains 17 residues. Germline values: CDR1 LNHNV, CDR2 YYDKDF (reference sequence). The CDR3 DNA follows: TGTGCCACCAGCAGACCGATATCACGGACAGGGGTAGGAGAGCAGTACTTC. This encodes CATSRPISRTGVGEQYF.

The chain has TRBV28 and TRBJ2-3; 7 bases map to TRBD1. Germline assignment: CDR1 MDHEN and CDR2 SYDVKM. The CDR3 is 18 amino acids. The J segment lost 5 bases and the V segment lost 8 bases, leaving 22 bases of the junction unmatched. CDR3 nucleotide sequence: TGTGCCAGCGGGGACAGAGCGTCTGGGGGAACGGGGTTAGATACGCAGTATTTT. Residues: CASGDRASGGTGLDTQYF.

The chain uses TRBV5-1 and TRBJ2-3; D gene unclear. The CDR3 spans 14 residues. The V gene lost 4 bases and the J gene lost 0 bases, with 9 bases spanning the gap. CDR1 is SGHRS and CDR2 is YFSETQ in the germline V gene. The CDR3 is CASSPKRSTDTQYF. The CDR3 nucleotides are TGCGCCAGCAGCCCGAAGAGGAGCACAGATACGCAGTATTTT.

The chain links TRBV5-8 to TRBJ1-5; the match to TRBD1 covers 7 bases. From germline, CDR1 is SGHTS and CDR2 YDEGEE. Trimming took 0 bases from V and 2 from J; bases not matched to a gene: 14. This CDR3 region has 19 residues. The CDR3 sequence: CASSLEFWTGRSGNQPQHF. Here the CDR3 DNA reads TGTGCCAGCAGCTTGGAATTTTGGACAGGAAGGTCGGGCAATCAGCCCCAGCATTTT.

The CDR3 DNA is TGTGCCAGCAGTGGACTAGTCACAGATACGCAGTATTTT. Residues: CASSGLVTDTQYF. The chain couples TRBV27 to TRBJ2-3, with TRBD2 matching over 7 bases. The CDR3 contains 13 residues. CDR1 and CDR2 (germline): MNHEY, SMNVEV (reference sequence). V trimming: 5 bases; J trimming: 2 bases; junction bases outside the gene matches: 1.

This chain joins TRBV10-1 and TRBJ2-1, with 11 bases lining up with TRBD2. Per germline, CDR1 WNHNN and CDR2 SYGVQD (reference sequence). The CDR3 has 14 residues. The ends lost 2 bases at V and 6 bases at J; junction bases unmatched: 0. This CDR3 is CASSELAGGNEQFF. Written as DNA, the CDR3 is TGCGCCAGCAGTGAGCTAGCGGGAGGCAATGAGCAGTTCTTC.

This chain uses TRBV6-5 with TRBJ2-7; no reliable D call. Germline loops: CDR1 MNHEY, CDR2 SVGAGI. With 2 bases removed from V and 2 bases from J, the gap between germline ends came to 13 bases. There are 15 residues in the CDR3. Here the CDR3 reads CASSYDGSFAYEQYF. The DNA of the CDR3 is TGTGCCAGCAGTTACGACGGTAGCTTTGCCTACGAGCAGTACTTC.

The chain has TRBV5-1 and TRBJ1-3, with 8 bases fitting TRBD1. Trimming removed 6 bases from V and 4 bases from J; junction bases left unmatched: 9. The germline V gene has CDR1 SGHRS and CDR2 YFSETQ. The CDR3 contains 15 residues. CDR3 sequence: CASTQGATGGNTIYF. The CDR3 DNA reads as TGCGCCAGCACCCAGGGGGCCACGGGAGGAAACACCATATATTTT. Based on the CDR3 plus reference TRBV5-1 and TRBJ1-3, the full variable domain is KAGVTQTPRYLIKTRGQQVTLSCSPISGHRSVSWYQQTPGQGLQFLFEYFSETQRNKGNFPGRFSGRQFSNSRSEMNVSTLELGDSALYLCASTQGATGGNTIYFGEGSWLTVV.

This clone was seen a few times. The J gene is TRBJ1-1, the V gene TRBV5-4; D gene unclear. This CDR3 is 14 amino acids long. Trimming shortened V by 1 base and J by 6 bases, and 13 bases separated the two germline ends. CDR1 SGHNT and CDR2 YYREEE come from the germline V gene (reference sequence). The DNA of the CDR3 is TGTGCCAGCAGCTTGTTCTCGGAGGCCGCTGAAGCTTTCTTT. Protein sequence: CASSLFSEAAEAFF.